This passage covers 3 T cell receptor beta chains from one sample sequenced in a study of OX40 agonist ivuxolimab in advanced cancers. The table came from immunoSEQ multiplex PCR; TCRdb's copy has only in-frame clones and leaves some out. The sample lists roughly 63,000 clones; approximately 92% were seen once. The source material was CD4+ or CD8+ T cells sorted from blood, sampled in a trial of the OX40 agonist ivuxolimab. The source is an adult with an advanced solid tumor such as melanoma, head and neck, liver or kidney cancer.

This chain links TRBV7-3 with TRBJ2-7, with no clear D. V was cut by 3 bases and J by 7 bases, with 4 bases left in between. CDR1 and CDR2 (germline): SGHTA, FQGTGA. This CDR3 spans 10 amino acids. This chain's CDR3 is CASSFGEQYF. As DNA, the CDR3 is TGTGCCAGCAGCTTTGGGGAGCAGTACTTC.

This CDR3 reads CASSWALNTDTQYF. Here the CDR3 DNA reads TGCGCCAGCAGCTGGGCCCTGAACACAGATACGCAGTATTTT. The chain has TRBV5-1 and TRBJ2-3; no definite D call. Trimming shortened V by 3 bases and J by 2 bases, and 10 bases separated the two germline ends. CDR1 is SGHRS, CDR2 YFSETQ, per germline. The CDR3 contains 14 residues.

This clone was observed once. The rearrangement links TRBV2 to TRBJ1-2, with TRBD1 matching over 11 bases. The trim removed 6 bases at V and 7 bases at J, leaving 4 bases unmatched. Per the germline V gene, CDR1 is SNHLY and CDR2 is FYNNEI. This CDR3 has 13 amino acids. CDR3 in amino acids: CASRGQGEGGYTF. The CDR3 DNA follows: TGTGCCAGCAGGGGACAGGGGGAAGGTGGCTACACCTTC.